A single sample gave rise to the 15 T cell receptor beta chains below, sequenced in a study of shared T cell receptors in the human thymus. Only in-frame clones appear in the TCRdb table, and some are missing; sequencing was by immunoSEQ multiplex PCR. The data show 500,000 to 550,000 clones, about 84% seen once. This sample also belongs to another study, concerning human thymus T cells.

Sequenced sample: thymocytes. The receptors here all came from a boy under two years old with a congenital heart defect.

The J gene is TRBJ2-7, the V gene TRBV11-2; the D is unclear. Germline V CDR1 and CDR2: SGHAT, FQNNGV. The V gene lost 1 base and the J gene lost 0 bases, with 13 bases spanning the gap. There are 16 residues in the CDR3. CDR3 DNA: TGTGCCAGCAGCTTAGTCCGGCAGGAAGACTCCTACGAGCAGTACTTC. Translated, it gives CASSLVRQEDSYEQYF.

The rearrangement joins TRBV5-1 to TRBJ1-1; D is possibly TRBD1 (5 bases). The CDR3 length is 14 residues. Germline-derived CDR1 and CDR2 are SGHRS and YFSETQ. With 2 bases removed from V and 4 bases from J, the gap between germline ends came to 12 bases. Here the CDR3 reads CASSLRQGGTEAFF. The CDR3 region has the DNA TGCGCCAGCAGCTTAAGGCAGGGAGGCACTGAAGCTTTCTTT.

DNA for the CDR3: TGTGCCAGCAGCTTAGGGGTAGCGGGAGGGTTCGAGCAGTACTTC. Residues: CASSLGVAGGFEQYF. The chain is built from TRBV7-9 and TRBJ2-7; 11 nucleotides match TRBD2. Germline trimming cut 1 base from V and 6 bases from J; bases unmatched to any gene: 5. This CDR3 spans 15 amino acids. The germline V gene encodes CDR1 SEHNR and CDR2 FQNEAQ (reference sequence).

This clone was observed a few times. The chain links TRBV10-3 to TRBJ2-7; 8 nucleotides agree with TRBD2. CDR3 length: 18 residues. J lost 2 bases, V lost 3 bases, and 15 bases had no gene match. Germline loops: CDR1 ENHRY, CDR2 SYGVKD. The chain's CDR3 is CAISDYGLPGLGTYEQYF. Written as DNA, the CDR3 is TGTGCCATCAGTGATTATGGGTTACCGGGACTAGGGACCTACGAGCAGTACTTC.

The chain's CDR3 is CAIKTSSEQFF. Written as DNA, the CDR3 is TGTGCCATCAAGACTAGCAGTGAGCAGTTCTTC. The rearrangement links TRBV10-3 to TRBJ2-1; 7 bases fit TRBD2. Trimming took 7 bases from V and 9 from J; bases not matched to a gene: 3. CDR3 length: 11 amino acids. Germline CDR1 reads ENHRY; CDR2 reads SYGVKD.

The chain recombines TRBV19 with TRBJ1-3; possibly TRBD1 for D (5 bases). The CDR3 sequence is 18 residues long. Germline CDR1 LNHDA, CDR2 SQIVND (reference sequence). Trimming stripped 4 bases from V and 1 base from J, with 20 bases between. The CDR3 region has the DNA TGTGCCAGTAGTAAGAGGGGCACCCGGGAGGATTCTGGAAACACCATATATTTT. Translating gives CASSKRGTREDSGNTIYF.

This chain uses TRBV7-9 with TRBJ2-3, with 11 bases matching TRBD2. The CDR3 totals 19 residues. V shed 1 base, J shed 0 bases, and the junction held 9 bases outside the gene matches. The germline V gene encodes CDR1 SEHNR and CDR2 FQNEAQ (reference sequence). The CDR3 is CASSLVGLAGGGSTDTQYF. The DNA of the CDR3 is TGTGCCAGCAGCTTAGTCGGATTAGCGGGAGGGGGTAGCACAGATACGCAGTATTTT.

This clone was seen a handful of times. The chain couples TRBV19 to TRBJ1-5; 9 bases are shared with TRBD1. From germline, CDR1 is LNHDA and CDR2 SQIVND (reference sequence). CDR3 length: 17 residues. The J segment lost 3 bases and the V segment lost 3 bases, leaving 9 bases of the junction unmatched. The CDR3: CASSMGPDRGINQPQHF. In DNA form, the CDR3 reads TGTGCCAGTAGTATGGGACCGGACAGGGGTATCAATCAGCCCCAGCATTTT.

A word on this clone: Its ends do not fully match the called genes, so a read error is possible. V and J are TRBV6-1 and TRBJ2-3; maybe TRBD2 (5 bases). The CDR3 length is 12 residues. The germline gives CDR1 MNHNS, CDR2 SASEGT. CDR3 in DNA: TGCGGCCTAAAACTAGGGCTAGATACGCAGTATTTT. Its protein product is CGLKLGLDTQYF.

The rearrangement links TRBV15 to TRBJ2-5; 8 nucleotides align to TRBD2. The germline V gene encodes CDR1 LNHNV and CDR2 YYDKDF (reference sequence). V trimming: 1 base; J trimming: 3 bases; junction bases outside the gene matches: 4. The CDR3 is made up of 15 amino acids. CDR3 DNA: TGTGCCACCAGCAGAGTCGGGAGGGCCGAAGAGACCCAGTACTTC. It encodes CATSRVGRAEETQYF.

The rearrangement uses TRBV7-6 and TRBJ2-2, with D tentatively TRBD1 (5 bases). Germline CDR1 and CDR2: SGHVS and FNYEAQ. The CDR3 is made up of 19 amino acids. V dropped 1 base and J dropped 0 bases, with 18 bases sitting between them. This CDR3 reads CASSLVQGSTFANTGELFF. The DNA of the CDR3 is TGTGCCAGCAGCTTAGTCCAGGGCAGCACCTTCGCGAACACCGGGGAGCTGTTTTTT.

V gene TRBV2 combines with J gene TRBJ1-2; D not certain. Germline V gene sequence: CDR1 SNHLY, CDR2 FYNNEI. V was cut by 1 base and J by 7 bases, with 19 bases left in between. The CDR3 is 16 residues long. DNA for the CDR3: TGTGCCAGCAGTGAAGTGTTAGATAGGTGTCTAGGTGGCTACACCTTC. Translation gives CASSEVLDRCLGGYTF.

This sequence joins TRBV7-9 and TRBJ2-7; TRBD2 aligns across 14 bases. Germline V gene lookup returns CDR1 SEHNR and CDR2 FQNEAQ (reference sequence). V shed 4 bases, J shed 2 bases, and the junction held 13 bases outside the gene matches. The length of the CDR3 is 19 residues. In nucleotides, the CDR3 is TGTGCCAGCAGCTCTACCGGGACTAGCGGGAGTAATTTTCCCTACGAGCAGTACTTC. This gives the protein CASSSTGTSGSNFPYEQYF. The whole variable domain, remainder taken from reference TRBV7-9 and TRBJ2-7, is DTGVSQNPRHKITKRGQNVTFRCDPISEHNRLYWYRQTLGQGPEFLTYFQNEAQLEKSRLLSDRFSAERPKGSFSTLEIQRTEQGDSAMYLCASSSTGTSGSNFPYEQYFGPGTRLTVT.

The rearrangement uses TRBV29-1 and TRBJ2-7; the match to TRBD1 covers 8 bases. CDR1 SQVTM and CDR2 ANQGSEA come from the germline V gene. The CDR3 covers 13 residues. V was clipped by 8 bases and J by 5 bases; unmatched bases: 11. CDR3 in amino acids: CSPPGGQADEQYF. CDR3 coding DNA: TGCAGCCCCCCCGGGGGACAGGCGGACGAGCAGTACTTC.

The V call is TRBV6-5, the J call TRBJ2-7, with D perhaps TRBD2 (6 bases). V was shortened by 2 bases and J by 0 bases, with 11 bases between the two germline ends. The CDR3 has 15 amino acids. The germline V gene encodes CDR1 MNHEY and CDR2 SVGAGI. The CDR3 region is CASSYEAGTSYEQYF. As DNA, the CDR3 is TGTGCCAGCAGTTACGAGGCGGGGACCTCCTACGAGCAGTACTTC.